This T cell receptor beta chain emerged from a study of blood T cell repertoires in COVID-19. Across the study: There were acute and convalescent COVID-19 samples, and they came from the United States, Italy and Spain. The cDNA or gDNA used as material had been derived from T cells, B-cell-depleted T cells, or PBMCs.

In the authors' methods: Counts of nucleated cells, estimated from reference gene primer amplification, were obtained. Only in-frame clones appear in the TCRdb table, and some are missing; sequencing was by immunoSEQ multiplex PCR. From that table come the V and J calls and clone size; the DNA was used to work out D and trimming. The sample lists more than 80,000 clones, 75% to 90% seen once, with roughly 1.5% in the top ten. Germline CDR1 is MNHNS and CDR2 is SASEGT. CDR3 size: 15 residues. The V and J ends lost 0 bases and 8 bases respectively, with 13 bases between them. This chain connects TRBV6-1 to TRBJ1-4, with D perhaps matching TRBD1 (5 bases). This TCR derives from a human donor with active COVID-19. The donor label of this sample is uncertain. The sample was peripheral blood. The CDR3 sequence: CASSEARGGGEKLFF. DNA for the CDR3: TGTGCCAGCAGTGAAGCAAGGGGAGGAGGCGAAAAACTGTTTTTT.